This TCR beta chain was recovered during a study of long-term antiretroviral therapy in people with HIV. This clone was observed a few times. Its target is not known. At least one PBMC sample before ART and at least two after were required. General study results and limits: Blood draws took place between about 2003 and 2017 and possibly involved older ART regimens. ART adherence was not documented, and neither viral resistance nor therapy changes had any data. Pre-ART-expanded clones dominated the repertoire at all time points.

It was version v3.0 of the immunoSEQ assay that was run at survey level. TCRdb's table, derived via immunoSEQ multiplex PCR, lists solely in-frame clones and lacks some. The sample consists of 30,000 to 35,000 clones, roughly 85% of them appearing once. Germline CDR1 is MNHNS and CDR2 is SASEGT. V lost 11 bases and J lost 5, with 18 bases in between. The CDR3 has 13 residues. This sequence originates from a man aged 18 to 29 with HIV. Sample: unsorted PBMCs, taken 0.8 years before starting antiretroviral therapy. The chain links TRBV6-1 to TRBJ1-1; tentatively, D is TRBD1 (5 bases). The CDR3 reads CAAGATVQTEAFF. The CDR3 DNA follows: TGTGCCGCCGGGGCGACGGTTCAAACTGAAGCTTTCTTT.